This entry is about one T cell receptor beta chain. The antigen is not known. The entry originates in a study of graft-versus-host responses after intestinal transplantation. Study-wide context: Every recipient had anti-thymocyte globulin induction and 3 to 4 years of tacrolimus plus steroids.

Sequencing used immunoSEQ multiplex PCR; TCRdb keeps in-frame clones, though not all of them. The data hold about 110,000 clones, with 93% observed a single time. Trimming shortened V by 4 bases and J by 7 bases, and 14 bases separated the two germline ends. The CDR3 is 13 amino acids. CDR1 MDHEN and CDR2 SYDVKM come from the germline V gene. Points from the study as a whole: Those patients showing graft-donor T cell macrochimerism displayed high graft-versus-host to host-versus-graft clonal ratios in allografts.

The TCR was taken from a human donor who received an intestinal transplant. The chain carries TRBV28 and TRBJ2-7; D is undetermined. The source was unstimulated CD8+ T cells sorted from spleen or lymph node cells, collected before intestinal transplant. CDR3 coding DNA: TGTGCCAGCAGTTCGCCCACGTCGGAGGAGCAGTACTTC. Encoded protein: CASSSPTSEEQYF.